This is a list of T cell receptor beta chains from one sample in a study of vaccination and CD4 T cells after COVID-19. TCRdb passed the PCR reads through MiXCR, listing each CDR3 protein once. The sample holds over 15,000 distinct CDR3 sequences, under 60% seen once. No antigens are known for them. Specimen: CD4+ T cells from blood, cultured in vitro, collected about 7 months after SARS-CoV-2 vaccination. The receptors were gathered from a human donor who had recovered from COVID-19. CDR3s include the opening cysteine and the closing phenylalanine or tryptophan. The D gene is left open where the match is weak. Only part of the rows carry a size: once, few, many, or a class if the clone is expanded.

cdr3_aa	cdr3_nt	j_call	v_call	clone_size	d_call
CASRSSGISQPQHF	TGTGCCAGCAGGTCGTCGGGGATCTCTCAGCCCCAGCATTTT	TRBJ1-5	TRBV12-3/TRBV12-4	.	.
CASSFGNSVTDTQYF	TGTGCTAGCAGCTTCGGGAATAGCGTCACAGATACGCAGTATTTT	TRBJ2-3	TRBV7-7	few	.
CATSDIANVRAGELFF	TGTGCCACCAGTGATATAGCGAATGTCAGGGCCGGGGAGCTGTTTTTT	TRBJ2-2	TRBV24-1	.	.
CASSLGPGQGLYEQYF	TGTGCCAGCAGTTTAGGCCCGGGACAGGGACTCTACGAGCAGTACTTC	TRBJ2-7	TRBV27	.	TRBD1
CATSDSSRVNGYTF	TGTGCCACCAGTGATTCGAGCAGGGTTAATGGCTACACCTTC	TRBJ1-2	TRBV24-1	.	.
CASHGAVQETQYF	TGTGCCAGCCATGGGGCAGTCCAAGAGACCCAGTACTTC	TRBJ2-5	TRBV7-2	.	.
CASSLGVAGVAETQYF	TGCGCCAGCAGCTTGGGGGTAGCGGGGGTCGCCGAGACCCAGTACTTC	TRBJ2-5	TRBV5-1	.	TRBD2
CASSIRFF	TGTGCCAGTAGTATTCGGTTCTTC	TRBJ2-1	TRBV19	.	.
CASSYGRPILKDTEAFF	TGTGCCAGCAGTTACGGCAGGCCGATATTGAAAGACACTGAAGCTTTCTTT	TRBJ1-1	TRBV6-5	.	.
CASSVTNANTEAFF	TGTGCCAGCAGCGTGACCAACGCGAACACTGAAGCTTTCTTT	TRBJ1-1	TRBV11-3	.	.
CASVTGGDSPLHF	TGTGCCAGCGTAACAGGGGGGGATTCACCCCTCCACTTT	TRBJ1-6	TRBV2	.	TRBD1
CASSQGQGRDTEAFF	TGTGCCAGCAGCCAGGGACAGGGCAGGGACACTGAAGCTTTCTTT	TRBJ1-1	TRBV4-2	.	TRBD1
CATSSRLGPAGELFF	TGTGCCACCAGCTCGCGTCTAGGGCCGGCCGGGGAGCTGTTTTTT	TRBJ2-2	TRBV15	.	.
CASSLEAFAAEAFF	TGTGCCAGCAGCTTAGAGGCTTTTGCTGCTGAAGCTTTCTTT	TRBJ1-1	TRBV11-3	.	.
CASSPPTRLNTEAFF	TGTGCCAGCTCACCACCGACACGGCTGAACACTGAAGCTTTCTTT	TRBJ1-1	TRBV18	.	.
CASSYSKGSGRLEQYF	TGTGCCAGCAGTTACTCGAAGGGTAGCGGGAGGCTCGAGCAGTACTTC	TRBJ2-7	TRBV6-2/TRBV6-3	.	TRBD2
CASRGGASTDTQYF	TGTGCCAGCCGGGGCGGGGCATCCACAGATACGCAGTATTTT	TRBJ2-3	TRBV7-9	.	.
CASSIRDRNSPLHF	TGTGCCAGCAGCATCCGGGACAGGAATTCACCCCTCCACTTT	TRBJ1-6	TRBV2	.	TRBD1
CSNTGGTDTQYF	TGCAGCAATACAGGGGGCACAGATACGCAGTATTTT	TRBJ2-3	TRBV29-1	.	TRBD1
CASSHADTQYF	TGTGCCAGCAGTCACGCAGATACGCAGTATTTT	TRBJ2-3	TRBV6-1	.	.
CASSPGQGYNEQFF	TGTGCCAGCAGCCCGGGACAGGGTTACAATGAGCAGTTCTTC	TRBJ2-1	TRBV7-2	.	TRBD1
CASSGLGVGQPQHF	TGTGCCAGCAGTGGGCTTGGGGTAGGTCAGCCCCAGCATTTT	TRBJ1-5	TRBV2	medium-sized	.
CSARGGQGDKPQHF	TGCAGTGCTAGAGGAGGGCAGGGTGACAAGCCCCAGCATTTT	TRBJ1-5	TRBV20-1	.	.
CASSRGTTGELFF	TGTGCCAGCAGCCGTGGAACCACCGGGGAGCTGTTTTTT	TRBJ2-2	TRBV7-9	.	.
CSARNTPGDSRAGGPADTQYF	TGCAGTGCTAGAAACACCCCGGGGGATAGTCGAGCGGGAGGGCCGGCAGATACGCAGTATTTT	TRBJ2-3	TRBV20-1	.	TRBD2